This T cell receptor (beta chain) is from a study of T cell responses to AZD1222 COVID-19 vaccine. Comment on this clone: Its matching antigen is unknown.

Deletions cut 4 bases from V and 1 base from J, with 7 bases between. CDR1 is SGHTA and CDR2 is FQGTGA in the germline V gene. The CDR3 covers 13 residues. Study-level results: Clonal diversity may have been underestimated, and the donors were mostly white British, with more females than males. Spike-specific TCR depth and breadth grew after two AZD1222 doses.

The assay was immunoSEQ multiplex PCR, and TCRdb's table has in-frame clones only and misses some. The data hold approximately 170,000 clones, with around 91% observed a single time. The receptor comes from an adult in good health. The sequencing used peripheral blood, collected on day 0 of AZD1222 vaccination. The rearrangement joins TRBV7-3 to TRBJ1-1, with D uncertain. The CDR3 DNA follows: TGTGCCAGCAGCTACCCGGGGAACACTGAAGCTTTCTTT. Amino acid sequence: CASSYPGNTEAFF. Using reference TRBV7-3 and TRBJ1-1 for the parts outside the CDR3, the full variable domain is GAGVSQTPSNKVTEKGKYVELRCDPISGHTALYWYRQSLGQGPEFLIYFQGTGAADDSGLPNDRFFAVRPEGSVSTLKIQRTERGDSAVYLCASSYPGNTEAFFGQGTRLTVV.